One and the same sample provided the 13 T cell receptor beta chains below, sequenced in a study of CD8 T cells in Susac syndrome. RNA amounts of roughly 0.45 to 1 ug underwent reverse transcription with random hexamers. Using its own MiXCR run on the immunoSEQ multiplex PCR reads, TCRdb lists one record per CDR3 protein. The sample lists 150,000 to 200,000 distinct CDR3 sequences; just over 90% were seen once. Material for sequencing was CD4+ T cells from PBMCs. These receptor sequences come from a human donor in good health.

The chain recombines TRBV6-6 with TRBJ1-5; D possibly corresponds to TRBD1 (6 bases). The V gene's germline CDR1 is MNHNY and CDR2 SVGAGI (reference sequence). CDR3 length equals 14 residues. V was clipped by 11 bases and J by 2 bases, with 16 bases between them. The CDR3 reads CAAAGDWRNQPQHF. The CDR3 coding sequence is TGTGCCGCAGCAGGGGATTGGCGCAATCAGCCCCAGCATTTT.

The chain is built from TRBV30 and TRBJ1-5; D is uncertain. CDR1 is GTSNPN and CDR2 is SVGIG in the germline V gene (reference sequence). The CDR3 extends over 12 amino acids. V was shortened by 4 bases and J by 6 bases, with 10 bases between the two germline ends. The CDR3 bases are TGTGCCTGGAATCTCGAGAGTCAGCCCCAGCATTTT. Protein product: CAWNLESQPQHF.

The chain carries TRBV12-3 or TRBV12-4 and TRBJ2-3; D unclear. Trimming stripped 3 bases from V and 5 bases from J, with 12 bases between. The CDR3 is made up of 14 amino acids. This CDR3 reads CASSFLVNRDTQYF. CDR3 in DNA: TGTGCCAGCAGTTTCCTGGTTAACCGAGATACGCAGTATTTT.

The V call is TRBV3-1, the J call TRBJ2-1; possibly TRBD2 for D (7 bases). V lost 5 bases, J lost 3 bases, and 17 bases lay in between. CDR1 and CDR2 from the germline V gene are LGHDT and YNNKEL (reference sequence). The CDR3 is 16 amino acids. The CDR3 bases are TGTGCCAGCAGCTTTGGGACGGGGGGCTTCTACAATGAGCAGTTCTTC. As protein: CASSFGTGGFYNEQFF.

V gene TRBV5-6 combines with J gene TRBJ1-2; 7 nucleotides line up with TRBD1. After removal of 4 bases from V and 8 bases from J, the junction contained 11 bases not matched to a gene. Germline CDR1 SGHDT, CDR2 YYEEEE. This CDR3 comprises 14 residues. CDR3 in amino acids: CASSPDRVLYGYTF. As DNA, the CDR3 is TGTGCCAGCAGCCCTGACAGGGTTCTATACGGCTACACCTTC.

V is TRBV13 and J is TRBJ2-7; no firm D call. The ends were cut back, 5 bases at V and 5 bases at J, with 16 bases in the middle. The CDR3 totals 14 residues. The V gene's germline CDR1 is PRHDT and CDR2 FYEKMQ (reference sequence). The CDR3 sequence is CASSATARRHEQYF. The CDR3 nucleotides are TGTGCCAGCAGCGCCACCGCGAGACGTCACGAGCAGTACTTC.

The V and J genes are TRBV7-8 and TRBJ2-6; 8 bases agree with TRBD2. The CDR3 covers 16 residues. Germline-derived CDR1 and CDR2 are SGHVS and FQNEAQ. After removal of 7 bases from V and 2 bases from J, the junction contained 7 bases not matched to a gene. The CDR3 loop reads CASIRGGAAGANVLTF. The CDR3 DNA sequence: TGTGCCAGCATACGGGGGGGCGCGGCTGGGGCCAACGTCCTGACTTTC.

The V and J genes are TRBV12-3 or TRBV12-4 and TRBJ1-6, with D possibly TRBD1 on 5 matching bases. This CDR3 comprises 14 residues. Trimming left V 1 base short and J 10 bases short, with 11 bases between. The CDR3 DNA is TGTGCCAGCAGTTTAGAGGGGCGAGGATCACCCCTCCACTTT. This encodes CASSLEGRGSPLHF.

This clonotype was counted once. The chain couples TRBV12-5 to TRBJ2-1; maybe TRBD2 (6 bases). Looked up from germline, CDR1 is LGHNT and CDR2 is FRNRAP. The CDR3 runs 16 residues. V was trimmed by 0 bases and J by 4 bases, leaving 13 bases between them. The CDR3 region is CASGLVGGGEYNEQFF. The DNA of the CDR3 is TGTGCTAGTGGTTTGGTAGGAGGCGGGGAATACAATGAGCAGTTCTTC. Supplemented by reference TRBV12-5 and TRBJ2-1, the full variable domain reads DARVTQTPRHKVTEMGQEVTMRCQPILGHNTVFWYRQTMMQGLELLAYFRNRAPLDDSGMPKDRFSAEMPDATLATLKIQPSEPRDSAVYFCASGLVGGGEYNEQFFGPGTRLTVL.

J is TRBJ1-5 and V is TRBV29-1; D unresolved. V was trimmed by 3 bases and J by 6 bases, leaving 12 bases between them. CDR3 length: 13 amino acids. Looked up from germline, CDR1 is SQVTM and CDR2 is ANQGSEA. CDR3: CSVETQRGQPQHF. The CDR3, as DNA: TGCAGCGTTGAGACTCAGAGAGGTCAGCCCCAGCATTTT.

J is TRBJ1-1 and V is TRBV7-9; 7 positions agree with TRBD1. The CDR3 is 14 amino acids. The germline gives CDR1 SEHNR, CDR2 FQNEAQ (reference sequence). V lost 5 bases, J lost 6 bases, and 9 bases stayed unmatched. The CDR3 reads CASSPIQGRPEAFF. CDR3 DNA sequence: TGTGCCAGCAGCCCAATACAGGGGAGGCCTGAAGCTTTCTTT.

The chain has TRBV4-1 and TRBJ2-7; 8 bases fit TRBD2. The ends lost 4 bases at V and 2 bases at J; junction bases unmatched: 10. Germline CDR1 and CDR2: MGHRA and YSYEKL. The CDR3 covers 16 residues. The CDR3 coding sequence is TGCGCCAGCAGCCTGAGCGGGGGCCTTCCCCCCTACGAGCAGTACTTC. Translated: CASSLSGGLPPYEQYF.

V gene TRBV20-1 combines with J gene TRBJ1-2; 10 nucleotides align to TRBD1. The junction had 6 bases not matched to a gene; V was cut back by 6 bases and J by 2 bases. Germline V lookup: CDR1 DFQATT, CDR2 SNEGSKA (reference sequence). The CDR3 consists of 14 residues. Here the CDR3 reads CSAGGDRGNYGYTF. DNA of the CDR3: TGCAGTGCCGGGGGGGACAGGGGCAACTATGGCTACACCTTC.